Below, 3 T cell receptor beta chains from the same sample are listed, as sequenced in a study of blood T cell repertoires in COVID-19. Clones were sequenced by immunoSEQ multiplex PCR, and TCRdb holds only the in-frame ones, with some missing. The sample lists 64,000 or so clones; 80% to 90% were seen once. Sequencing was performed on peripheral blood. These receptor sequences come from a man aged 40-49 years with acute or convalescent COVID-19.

CDR3 sequence (DNA): TGTGCCAGCAGCTTAGTTGGGACAGGGGCCCTTTTGAAGCAGTATTTT. This sequence encodes CASSLVGTGALLKQYF. The chain has TRBV7-2 and TRBJ2-3, with 10 nucleotides matching TRBD1. Germline CDR1 reads SGHTA; CDR2 reads FQGNSA. V shed 1 base and J 11 bases; nucleotides not matched to a gene: 12. The CDR3 spans 16 residues.

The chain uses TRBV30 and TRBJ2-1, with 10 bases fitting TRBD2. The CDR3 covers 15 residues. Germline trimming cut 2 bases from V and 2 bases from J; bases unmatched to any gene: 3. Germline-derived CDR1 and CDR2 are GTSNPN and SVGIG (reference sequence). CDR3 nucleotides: TGTGCCTGGAGTACACTAGCGGGGACCTACAATGAGCAGTTCTTC. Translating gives CAWSTLAGTYNEQFF. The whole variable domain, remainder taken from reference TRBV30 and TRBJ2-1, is SQTIHQWPATLVQPVGSPLSLECTVEGTSNPNLYWYRQAAGRGLQLLFYSVGIGQISSEVPQNLSASRPQDRQFILSSKKLLLSDSGFYLCAWSTLAGTYNEQFFGPGTRLTVL.

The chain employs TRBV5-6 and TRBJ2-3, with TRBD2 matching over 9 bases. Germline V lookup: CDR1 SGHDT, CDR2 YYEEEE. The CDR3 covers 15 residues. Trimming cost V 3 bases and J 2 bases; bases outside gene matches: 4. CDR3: CASSSLAGDTDTQYF. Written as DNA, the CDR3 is TGTGCCAGCAGCTCACTAGCGGGCGACACAGATACGCAGTATTTT.